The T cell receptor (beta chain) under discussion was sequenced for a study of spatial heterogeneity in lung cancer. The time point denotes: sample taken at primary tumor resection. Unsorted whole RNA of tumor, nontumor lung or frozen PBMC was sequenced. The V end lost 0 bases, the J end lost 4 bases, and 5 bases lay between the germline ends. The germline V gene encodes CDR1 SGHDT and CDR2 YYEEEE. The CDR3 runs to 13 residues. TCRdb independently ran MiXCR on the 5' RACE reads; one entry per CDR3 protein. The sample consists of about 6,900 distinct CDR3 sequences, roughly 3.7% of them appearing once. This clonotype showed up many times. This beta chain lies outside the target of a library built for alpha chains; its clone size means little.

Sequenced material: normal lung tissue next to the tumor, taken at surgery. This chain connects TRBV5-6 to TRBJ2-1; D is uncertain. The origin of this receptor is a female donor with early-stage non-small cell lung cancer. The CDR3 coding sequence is TGTGCCAGCAGCTTGGGAGCATACAATGAGCAGTTCTTC. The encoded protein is CASSLGAYNEQFF.